A single sample gave rise to the 5 T cell receptor beta chains below, sequenced in a study of shared clonotypes between healthy human individuals (dated by TCRdb to the early 2020s). Libraries were constructed by the immunoSEQ multiplex PCR assay. What TCRdb holds here is the immuneACCESS table cut down to in-frame rearrangements. Part of the clones is not present; checked against another copy, under half of the missing clones reflect an unresolved V gene, and the others are unexplained. The sample table contains about 770,000 clones; only one count was recorded for 55% to 80% of them. Jointly, the top ten make up more than 1.5% of the sample. The sequencing sample was made of memory CD4+ T cells sorted from blood. The cell subset or site label, as the study defines it: CD45RA-negative fraction. All receptors derive from a woman in her twenties or thirties in good health.

This clone was counted only a few times. The genes are TRBV5-1 and TRBJ1-2; unclear D gene. The CDR3 has 12 amino acids. V was shortened by 0 bases and J by 6 bases, with 6 bases between the two germline ends. The V gene's germline CDR1 is SGHRS and CDR2 YFSETQ. CDR3 region: CASSLGENGYTF. The CDR3 nucleotides are TGCGCCAGCAGCTTGGGGGAGAATGGCTACACCTTC.

The rearrangement uses TRBV10-1 and TRBJ2-2, with 8 bases identical to TRBD2. The CDR3 is made up of 14 amino acids. The germline V gene has CDR1 WNHNN and CDR2 SYGVQD (reference sequence). Trimming at V came to 9 bases and at J to 4 bases, leaving 7 bases not matched to a gene. The CDR3, as DNA: TGCGCCAGTCAAGCGGGAGAGGGCACCGGGGAGCTGTTTTTT. Its translation is CASQAGEGTGELFF.

This clone was seen only once. This rearrangement joins TRBV18 to TRBJ1-1, with 9 bases lining up with TRBD1. After removal of 5 bases from V and 4 bases from J, the junction contained 2 bases not matched to a gene. The CDR3 covers 13 residues. The germline V gene has CDR1 KGHSH and CDR2 LQKENI. The CDR3 loop is CASSLQGATEAFF. CDR3 sequence (DNA): TGTGCCAGCTCATTACAGGGGGCCACTGAAGCTTTCTTT.

This clone was observed a handful of times. This rearrangement joins TRBV28 to TRBJ1-5; TRBD1 might be the D (5 bases). Trimming cost V 9 bases and J 2 bases, with 20 bases left between them. The V gene's germline CDR1 is MDHEN and CDR2 SYDVKM. This CDR3 comprises 16 residues. DNA of the CDR3: TGTGCCAGTCGACCGGGGCAGCGAAGGGGCAATCAGCCCCAGCATTTT. Protein sequence: CASRPGQRRGNQPQHF.

The chain carries TRBV2 and TRBJ2-5; 10 bases match TRBD2. Germline V lookup: CDR1 SNHLY, CDR2 FYNNEI. V was pared by 7 bases and J by 5 bases, with 16 bases of the junction left unmatched. CDR3 size: 17 residues. CDR3: CASKPGRAGGPGETQYF. Here the CDR3 DNA reads TGTGCCAGCAAACCCGGGCGAGCGGGAGGGCCAGGGGAGACCCAGTACTTC.